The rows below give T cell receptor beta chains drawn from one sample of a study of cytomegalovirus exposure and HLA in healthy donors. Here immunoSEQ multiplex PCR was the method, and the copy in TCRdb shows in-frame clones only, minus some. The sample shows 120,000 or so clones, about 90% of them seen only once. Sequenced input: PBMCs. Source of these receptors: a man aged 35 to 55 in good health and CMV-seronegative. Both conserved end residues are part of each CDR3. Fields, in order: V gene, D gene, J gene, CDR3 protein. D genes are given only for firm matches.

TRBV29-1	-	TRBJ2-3	CSVEAGRGPSERLTDTQYF
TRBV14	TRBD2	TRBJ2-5	CASSQLGLFPQYF
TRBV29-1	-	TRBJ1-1	CSGRDRTNTEAFF
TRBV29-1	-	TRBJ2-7	CSVEEAGDSYEQYF
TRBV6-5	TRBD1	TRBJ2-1	CASSPTGGQYNEQFF
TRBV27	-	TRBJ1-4	CASSLGGFTEKLFF
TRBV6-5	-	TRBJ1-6	CASRARDNSPLHF
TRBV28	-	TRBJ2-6	CASSLVLPNGANVLTF
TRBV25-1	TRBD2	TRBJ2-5	CASSEGSAGGLETQYF
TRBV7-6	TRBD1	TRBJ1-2	CASSLAAGGNKGYTF
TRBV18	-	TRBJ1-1	CASSPSQNTEAFF
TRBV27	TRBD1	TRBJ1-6	CASSGTGRLAPLHF
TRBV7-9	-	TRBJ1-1	CASSSAIPGGTEAFF
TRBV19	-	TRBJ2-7	CASSIDRSYEQYF
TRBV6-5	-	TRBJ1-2	CASSYAGRVGYGYTF
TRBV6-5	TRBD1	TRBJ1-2	CASSPGTDYGYTF
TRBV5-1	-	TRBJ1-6	CASSFSGDSPLHF
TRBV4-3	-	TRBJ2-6	CASSQDRGHLSGANVLTF
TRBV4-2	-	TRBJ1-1	CASSQLRGGNTEAFF
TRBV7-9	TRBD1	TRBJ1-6	CASSPDRGISPLHF
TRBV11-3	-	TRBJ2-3	CASSLRETGVADTQYF
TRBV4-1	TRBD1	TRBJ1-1	CASSQQDRGPEAFF
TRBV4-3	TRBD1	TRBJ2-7	CASSLDRDRGKEQYF
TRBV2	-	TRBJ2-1	CASGGFGRPGNEQFF
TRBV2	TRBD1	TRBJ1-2	CASRAGTGRTYGYTF
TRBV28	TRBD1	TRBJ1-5	CASRSQGAGNQPQHF
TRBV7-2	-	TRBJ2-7	CASTLGYEQYF
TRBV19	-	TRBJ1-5	CASSIWSGFQPQHF
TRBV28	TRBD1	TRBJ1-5	CASSFPGAGGNQPQHF
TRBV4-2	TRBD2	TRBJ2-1	CASSQERGGYNEQFF
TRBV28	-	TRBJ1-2	CASSSPSQGEGGYTF
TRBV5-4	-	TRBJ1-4	CASSLRAGREKLFF
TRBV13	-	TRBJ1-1	CASSLVSGIAEAFF
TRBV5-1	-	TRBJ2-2	CASSQVAQGGSGELFF
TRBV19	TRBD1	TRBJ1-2	CASSTRDSLYGYTF
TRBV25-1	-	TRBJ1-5	CASRSGGTNQPQHF
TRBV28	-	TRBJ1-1	CASMGRGNTEAFF
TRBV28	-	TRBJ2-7	CASSDNYEQYF
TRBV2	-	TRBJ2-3	CAGGAELTGTDTQYF
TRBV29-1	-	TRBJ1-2	CSGTEGDYGYTF
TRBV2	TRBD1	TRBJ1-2	CASSNRDRGLYGTF
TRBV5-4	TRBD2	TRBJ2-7	CASSLGAASGVYEQYF
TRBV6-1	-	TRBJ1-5	CASILLGTSQPQHF
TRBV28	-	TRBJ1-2	CASTTYRDYGYTF
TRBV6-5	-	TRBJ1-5	CASSYSINQPQHF
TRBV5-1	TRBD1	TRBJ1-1	CASSSGGWDTEAFF
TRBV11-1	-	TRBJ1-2	CASSTRDTYGYTF
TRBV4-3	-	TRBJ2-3	CASSQASRAPDTQYF
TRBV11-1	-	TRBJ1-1	CASSLTGWNTEAFF
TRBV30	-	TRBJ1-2	CAWRLQVSNYGYTF
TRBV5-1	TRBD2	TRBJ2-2	CASSSQGGDTGELFF
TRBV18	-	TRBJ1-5	CASSPNIDSNQPQHF
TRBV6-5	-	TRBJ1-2	CASSSGGGYGYTF
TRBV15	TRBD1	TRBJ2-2	CATSRVGTGGGELFF
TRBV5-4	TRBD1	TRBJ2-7	CASSPHGTGSYEQYF